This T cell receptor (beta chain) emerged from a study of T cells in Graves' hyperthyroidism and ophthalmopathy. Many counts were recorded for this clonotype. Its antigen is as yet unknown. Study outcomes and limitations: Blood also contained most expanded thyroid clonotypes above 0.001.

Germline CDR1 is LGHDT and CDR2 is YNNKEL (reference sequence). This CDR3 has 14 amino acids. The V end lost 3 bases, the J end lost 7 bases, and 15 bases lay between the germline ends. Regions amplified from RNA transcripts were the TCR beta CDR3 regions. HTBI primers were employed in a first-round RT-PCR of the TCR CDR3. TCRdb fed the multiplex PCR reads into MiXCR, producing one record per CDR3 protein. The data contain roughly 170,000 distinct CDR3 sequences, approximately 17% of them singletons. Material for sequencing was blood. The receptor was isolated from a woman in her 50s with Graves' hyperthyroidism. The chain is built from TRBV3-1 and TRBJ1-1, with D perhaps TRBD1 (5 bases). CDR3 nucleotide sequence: TGTGCCAGCAGCCATTTGGGGGGGTCCGGTGAAGCTTTCTTT. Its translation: CASSHLGGSGEAFF.